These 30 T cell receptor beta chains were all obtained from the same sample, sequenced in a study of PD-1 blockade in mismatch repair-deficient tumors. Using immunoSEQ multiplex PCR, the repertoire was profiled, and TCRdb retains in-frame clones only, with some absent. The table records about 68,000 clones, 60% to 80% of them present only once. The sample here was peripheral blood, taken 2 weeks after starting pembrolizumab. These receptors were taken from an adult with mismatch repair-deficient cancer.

CDR3 residues: CASSSVLVGEQFF. CDR3 nucleotide sequence: TGTGCCAGCAGCTCGGTACTAGTTGGTGAGCAGTTCTTC. The J gene is TRBJ2-1, the V gene TRBV27; D may be TRBD2 (5 bases). Germline V CDR1 and CDR2: MNHEY, SMNVEV (reference sequence). V was trimmed by 6 bases and J by 9 bases, leaving 15 bases between them. The CDR3 is 13 amino acids.

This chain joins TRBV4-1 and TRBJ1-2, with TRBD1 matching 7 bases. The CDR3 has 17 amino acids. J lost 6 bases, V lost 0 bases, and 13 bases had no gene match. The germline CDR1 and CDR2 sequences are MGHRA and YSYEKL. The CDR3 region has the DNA TGCGCCAGCAGCCAAGATCTCCCCGGGACAGAACGTGATGGCTACACCTTC. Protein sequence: CASSQDLPGTERDGYTF.

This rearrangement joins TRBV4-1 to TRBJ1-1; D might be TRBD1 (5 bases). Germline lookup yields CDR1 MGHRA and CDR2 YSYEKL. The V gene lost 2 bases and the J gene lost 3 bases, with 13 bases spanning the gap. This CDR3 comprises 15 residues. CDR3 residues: CASSQTDGADTEAFF. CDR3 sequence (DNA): TGCGCCAGCAGCCAAACAGACGGGGCTGACACTGAAGCTTTCTTT.

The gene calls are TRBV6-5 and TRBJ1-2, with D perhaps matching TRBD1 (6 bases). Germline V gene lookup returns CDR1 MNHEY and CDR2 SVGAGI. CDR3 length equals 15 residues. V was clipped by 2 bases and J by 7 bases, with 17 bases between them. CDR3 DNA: TGTGCCAGCAGTTACGGGATGCGGGACAAATTTGGCTACACCTTC. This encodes CASSYGMRDKFGYTF.

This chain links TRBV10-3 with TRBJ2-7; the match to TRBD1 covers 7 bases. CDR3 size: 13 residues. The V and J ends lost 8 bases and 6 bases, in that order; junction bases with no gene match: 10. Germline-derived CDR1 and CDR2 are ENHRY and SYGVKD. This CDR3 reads CAIRDRQAGEQYF. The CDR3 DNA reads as TGTGCCATCCGGGACAGACAGGCTGGCGAGCAGTACTTC.

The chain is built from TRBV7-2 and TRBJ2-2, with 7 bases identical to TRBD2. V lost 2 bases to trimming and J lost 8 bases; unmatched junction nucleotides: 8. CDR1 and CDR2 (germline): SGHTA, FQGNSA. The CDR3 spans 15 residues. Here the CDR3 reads CASSLNREATGELFF. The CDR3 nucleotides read TGTGCCAGCAGCTTAAACCGGGAGGCCACGGGGGAGCTGTTTTTT.

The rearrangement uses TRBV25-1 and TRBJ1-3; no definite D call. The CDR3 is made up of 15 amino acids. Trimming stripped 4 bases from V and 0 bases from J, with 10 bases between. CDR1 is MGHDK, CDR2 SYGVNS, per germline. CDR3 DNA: TGTGCCAGCAGTGCCGACGGCCGCTCTGGAAACACCATATATTTT. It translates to CASSADGRSGNTIYF.

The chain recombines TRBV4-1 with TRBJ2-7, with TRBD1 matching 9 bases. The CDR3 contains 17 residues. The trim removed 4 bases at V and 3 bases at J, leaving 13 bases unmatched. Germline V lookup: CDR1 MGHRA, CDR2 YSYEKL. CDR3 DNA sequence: TGCGCCAGCAGCCGACAACCAACGCCGGGACAGGGCTACGAGCAGTACTTC. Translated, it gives CASSRQPTPGQGYEQYF.

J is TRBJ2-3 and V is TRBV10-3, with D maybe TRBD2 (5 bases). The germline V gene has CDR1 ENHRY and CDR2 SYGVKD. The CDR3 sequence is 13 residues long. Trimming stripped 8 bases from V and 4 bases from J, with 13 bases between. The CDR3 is CAIRKREPDTQYF. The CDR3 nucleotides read TGTGCCATCCGTAAAAGGGAGCCAGATACGCAGTATTTT.

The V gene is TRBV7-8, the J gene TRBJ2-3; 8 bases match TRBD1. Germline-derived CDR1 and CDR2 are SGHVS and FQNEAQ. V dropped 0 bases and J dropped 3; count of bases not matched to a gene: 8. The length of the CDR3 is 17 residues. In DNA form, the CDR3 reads TGTGCCAGCAGCTTAGCCTCCTGGACAGGGACTACAGATACGCAGTATTTT. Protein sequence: CASSLASWTGTTDTQYF.

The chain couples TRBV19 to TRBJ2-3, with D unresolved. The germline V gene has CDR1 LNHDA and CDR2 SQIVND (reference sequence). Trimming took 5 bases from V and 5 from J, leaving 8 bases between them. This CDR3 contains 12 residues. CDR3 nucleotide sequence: TGTGCCAGTAGTCGAATAGGAGATACGCAGTATTTT. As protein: CASSRIGDTQYF. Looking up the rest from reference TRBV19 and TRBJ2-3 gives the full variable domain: DGGITQSPKYLFRKEGQNVTLSCEQNLNHDAMYWYRQDPGQGLRLIYYSQIVNDFQKGDIAEGYSVSREKKESFPLTVTSAQKNPTAFYLCASSRIGDTQYFGPGTRLTVL.

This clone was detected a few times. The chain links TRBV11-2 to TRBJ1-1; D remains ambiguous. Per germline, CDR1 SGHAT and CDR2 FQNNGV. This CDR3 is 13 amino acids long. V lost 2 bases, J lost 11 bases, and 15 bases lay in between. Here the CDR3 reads CASSLTDSLEAFF. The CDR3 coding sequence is TGTGCCAGCAGCTTAACGGACTCCTTGGAGGCTTTCTTT.

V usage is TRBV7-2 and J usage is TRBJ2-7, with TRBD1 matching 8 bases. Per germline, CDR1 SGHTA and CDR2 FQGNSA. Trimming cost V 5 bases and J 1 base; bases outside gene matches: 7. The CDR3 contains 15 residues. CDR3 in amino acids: CASSPRDRGSYEQYF. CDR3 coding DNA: TGTGCCAGCAGCCCCCGTGACAGGGGTTCCTACGAGCAGTACTTC.

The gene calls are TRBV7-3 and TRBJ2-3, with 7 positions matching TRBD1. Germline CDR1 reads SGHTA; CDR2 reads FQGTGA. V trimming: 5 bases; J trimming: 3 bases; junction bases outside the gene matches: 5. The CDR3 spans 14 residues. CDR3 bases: TGTGCCAGCAGCCAGAACAGGGGAACAGATACGCAGTATTTT. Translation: CASSQNRGTDTQYF.

CDR3 region: CASSPEGQVGYEQYF. The CDR3 DNA sequence: TGTGCCAGCAGCCCCGAGGGACAGGTAGGCTACGAGCAGTACTTC. The rearrangement joins TRBV7-2 to TRBJ2-7; 8 bases are a match to TRBD1. Germline V gene data show CDR1 as SGHTA and CDR2 as FQGNSA. Trimming cost V 5 bases and J 3 bases; bases outside gene matches: 9. The CDR3 runs to 15 residues.

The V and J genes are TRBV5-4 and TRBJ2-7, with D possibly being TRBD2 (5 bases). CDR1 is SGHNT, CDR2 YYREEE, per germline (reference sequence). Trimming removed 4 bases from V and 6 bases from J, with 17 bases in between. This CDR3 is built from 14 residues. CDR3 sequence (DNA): TGTGCCAGCAGCACTTCCTTACTAGTTTCCGAGCAGTACTTC. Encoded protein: CASSTSLLVSEQYF.

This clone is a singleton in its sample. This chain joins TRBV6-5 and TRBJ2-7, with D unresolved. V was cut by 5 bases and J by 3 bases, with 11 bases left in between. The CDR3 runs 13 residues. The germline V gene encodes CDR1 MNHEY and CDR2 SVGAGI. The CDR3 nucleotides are TGTGCCAGCAGTAAACCGACGGACTACGAGCAGTACTTC. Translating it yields CASSKPTDYEQYF.

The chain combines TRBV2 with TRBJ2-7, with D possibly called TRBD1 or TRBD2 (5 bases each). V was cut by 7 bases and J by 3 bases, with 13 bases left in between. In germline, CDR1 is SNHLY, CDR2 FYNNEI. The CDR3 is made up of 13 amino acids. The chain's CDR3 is CASTPMRGYEQYF. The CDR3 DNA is TGTGCCAGCACTCCGATGAGGGGCTACGAGCAGTACTTC.

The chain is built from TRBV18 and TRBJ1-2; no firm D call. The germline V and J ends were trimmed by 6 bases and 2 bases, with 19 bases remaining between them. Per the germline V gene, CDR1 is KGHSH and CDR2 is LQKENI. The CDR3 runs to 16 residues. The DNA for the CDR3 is TGTGCCAGCTCTCGGGTATCTTCGAAGAACAACTATGGCTACACCTTC. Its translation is CASSRVSSKNNYGYTF. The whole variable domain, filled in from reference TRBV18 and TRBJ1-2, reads NAGVMQNPRHLVRRRGQEARLRCSPMKGHSHVYWYRQLPEEGLKFMVYLQKENIIDESGMPKERFSAEFPKEGPSILRIQQVVRGDSAAYFCASSRVSSKNNYGYTFGSGTRLTVV.

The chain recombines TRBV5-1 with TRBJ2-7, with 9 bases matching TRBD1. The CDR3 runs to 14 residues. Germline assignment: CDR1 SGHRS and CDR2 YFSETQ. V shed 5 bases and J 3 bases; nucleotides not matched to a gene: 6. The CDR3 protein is CASSWTGEIYEQYF. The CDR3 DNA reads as TGCGCCAGCAGTTGGACAGGGGAAATCTACGAGCAGTACTTC.

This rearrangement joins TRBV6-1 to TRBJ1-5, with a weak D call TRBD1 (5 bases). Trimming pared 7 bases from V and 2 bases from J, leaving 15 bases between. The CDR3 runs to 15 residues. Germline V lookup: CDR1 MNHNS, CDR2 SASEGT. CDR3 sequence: CASTSGWGGNQPQHF. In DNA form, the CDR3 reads TGTGCCAGCACGTCAGGGTGGGGGGGCAATCAGCCCCAGCATTTT.

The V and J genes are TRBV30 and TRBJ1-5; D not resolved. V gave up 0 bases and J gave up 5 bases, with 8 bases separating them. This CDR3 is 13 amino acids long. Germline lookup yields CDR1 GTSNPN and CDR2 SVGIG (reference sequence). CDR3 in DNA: TGTGCCTGGAGTGTAAACTTAGATCAGCCCCAGCATTTT. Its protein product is CAWSVNLDQPQHF.

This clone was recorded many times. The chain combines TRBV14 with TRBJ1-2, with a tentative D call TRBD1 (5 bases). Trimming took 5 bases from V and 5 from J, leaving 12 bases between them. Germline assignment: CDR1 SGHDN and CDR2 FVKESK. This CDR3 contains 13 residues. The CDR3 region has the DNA TGTGCCAGCAGCGGAGACGGGACGTATGGCTACACCTTC. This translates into CASSGDGTYGYTF.

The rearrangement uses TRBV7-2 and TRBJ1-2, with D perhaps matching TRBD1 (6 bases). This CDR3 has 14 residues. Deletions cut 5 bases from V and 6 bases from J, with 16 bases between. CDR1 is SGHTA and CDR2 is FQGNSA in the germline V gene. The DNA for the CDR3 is TGTGCCAGCAGCAGACGGGACACCTTAGATGGCTACACCTTC. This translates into CASSRRDTLDGYTF.

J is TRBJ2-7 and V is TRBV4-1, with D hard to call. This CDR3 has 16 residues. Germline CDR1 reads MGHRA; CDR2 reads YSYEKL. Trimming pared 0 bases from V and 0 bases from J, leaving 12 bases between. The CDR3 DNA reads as TGCGCCAGCAGCCAAGATAGGGCATCAAGCTCCTACGAGCAGTACTTC. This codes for CASSQDRASSSYEQYF.

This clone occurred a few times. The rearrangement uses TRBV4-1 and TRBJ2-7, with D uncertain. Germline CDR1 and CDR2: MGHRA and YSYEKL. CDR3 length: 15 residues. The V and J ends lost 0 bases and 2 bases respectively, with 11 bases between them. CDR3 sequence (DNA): TGCGCCAGCAGCCAAGATTCAAACGGCCCCTACGAGCAGTACTTC. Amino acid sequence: CASSQDSNGPYEQYF.

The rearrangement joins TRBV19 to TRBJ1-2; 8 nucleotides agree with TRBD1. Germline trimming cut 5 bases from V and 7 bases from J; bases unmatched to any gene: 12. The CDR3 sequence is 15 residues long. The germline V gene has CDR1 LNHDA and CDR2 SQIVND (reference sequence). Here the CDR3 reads CASSPADRDALGYTF. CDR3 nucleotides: TGTGCCAGTAGTCCGGCGGACAGGGACGCTCTTGGCTACACCTTC.

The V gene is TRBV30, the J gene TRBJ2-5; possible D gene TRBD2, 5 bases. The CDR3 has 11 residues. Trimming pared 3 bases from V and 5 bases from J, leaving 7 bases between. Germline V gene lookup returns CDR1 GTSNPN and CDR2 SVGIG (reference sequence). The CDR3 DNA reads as TGTGCCTGGAGCGGAGGCGAGACCCAGTACTTC. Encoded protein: CAWSGGETQYF.

CDR3 amino acids: CASSFGTAPDTQYF. As DNA, the CDR3 is TGCGCCAGCAGCTTTGGGACAGCCCCAGATACGCAGTATTTT. J is TRBJ2-3 and V is TRBV5-1, with 7 bases identical to TRBD1. This CDR3 has 14 amino acids. With V trimmed by 2 bases and J by 4 bases, 4 bases remained unmatched. Looked up from germline, CDR1 is SGHRS and CDR2 is YFSETQ.

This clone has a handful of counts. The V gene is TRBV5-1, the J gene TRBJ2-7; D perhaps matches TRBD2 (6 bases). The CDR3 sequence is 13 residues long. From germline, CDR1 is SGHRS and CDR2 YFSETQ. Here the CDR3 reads CASCGAGCYEQYF. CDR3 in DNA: TGCGCTTCATGTGGGGCGGGGTGCTACGAGCAGTACTTC.